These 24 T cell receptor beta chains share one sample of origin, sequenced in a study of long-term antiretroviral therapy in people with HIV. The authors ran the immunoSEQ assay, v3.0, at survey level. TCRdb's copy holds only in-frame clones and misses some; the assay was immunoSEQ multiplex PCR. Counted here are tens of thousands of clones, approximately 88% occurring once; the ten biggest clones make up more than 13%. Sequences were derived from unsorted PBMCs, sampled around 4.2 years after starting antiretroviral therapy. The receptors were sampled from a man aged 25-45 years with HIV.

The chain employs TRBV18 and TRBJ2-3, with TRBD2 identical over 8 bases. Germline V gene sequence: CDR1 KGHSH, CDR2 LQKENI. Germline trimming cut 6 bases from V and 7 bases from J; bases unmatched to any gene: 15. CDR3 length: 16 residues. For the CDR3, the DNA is TGTGCCAGCTCGTCCAGCGGGAGCGGGGCAACGCATACGCAGTATTTT. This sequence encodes CASSSSGSGATHTQYF.

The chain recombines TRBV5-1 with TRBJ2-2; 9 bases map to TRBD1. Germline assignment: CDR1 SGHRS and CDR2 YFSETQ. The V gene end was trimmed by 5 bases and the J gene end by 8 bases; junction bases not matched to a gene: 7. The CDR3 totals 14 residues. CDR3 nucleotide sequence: TGCGCCAGCAGTTGGACAGGGGTCGAAGGGGAGCTGTTTTTT. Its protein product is CASSWTGVEGELFF.

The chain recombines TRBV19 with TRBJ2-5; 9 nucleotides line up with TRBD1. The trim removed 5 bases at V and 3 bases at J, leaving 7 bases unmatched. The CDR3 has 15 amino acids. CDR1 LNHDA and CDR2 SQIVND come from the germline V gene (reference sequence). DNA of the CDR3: TGTGCCAGTAGTCTTGGGGGGGACAGGGAAGAGACCCAGTACTTC. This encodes CASSLGGDREETQYF.

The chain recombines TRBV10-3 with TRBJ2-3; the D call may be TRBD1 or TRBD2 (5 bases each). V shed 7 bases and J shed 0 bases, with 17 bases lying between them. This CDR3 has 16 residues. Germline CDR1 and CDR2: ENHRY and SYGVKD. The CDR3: CAIMLGDQMSTDTQYF. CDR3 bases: TGTGCCATCATGCTGGGGGACCAAATGAGCACAGATACGCAGTATTTT.

The DNA for the CDR3 is TGCGCCAGCAGCCAAGATTCTGGGCCCAATCAGCCCCAGCATTTT. Residues: CASSQDSGPNQPQHF. This chain connects TRBV4-3 to TRBJ1-5; unclear D gene. Germline V gives CDR1 LGHNA, CDR2 YSLEER. This CDR3 spans 15 amino acids. The V gene lost 0 bases and the J gene lost 3 bases, with 9 bases spanning the gap.

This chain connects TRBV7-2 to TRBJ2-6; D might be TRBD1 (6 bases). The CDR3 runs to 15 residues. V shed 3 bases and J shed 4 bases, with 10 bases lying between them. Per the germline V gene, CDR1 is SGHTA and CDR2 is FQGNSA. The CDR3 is CASSFHRVGANVLTF. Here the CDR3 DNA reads TGTGCCAGCAGCTTTCACAGGGTAGGGGCCAACGTCCTGACTTTC.

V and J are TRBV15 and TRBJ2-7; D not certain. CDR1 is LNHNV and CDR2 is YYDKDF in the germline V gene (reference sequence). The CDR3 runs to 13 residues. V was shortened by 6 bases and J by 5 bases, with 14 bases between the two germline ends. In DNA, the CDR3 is TGTGCCACCAGGAGGAATAGGGTCGACGAGCAGTACTTC. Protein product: CATRRNRVDEQYF.

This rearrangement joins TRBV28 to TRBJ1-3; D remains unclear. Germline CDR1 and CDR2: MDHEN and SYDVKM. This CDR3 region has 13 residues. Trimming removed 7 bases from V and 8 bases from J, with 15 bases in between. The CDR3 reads CASTLPQLHTIYF. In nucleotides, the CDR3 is TGTGCCAGCACCCTCCCCCAGTTACACACCATATATTTT.

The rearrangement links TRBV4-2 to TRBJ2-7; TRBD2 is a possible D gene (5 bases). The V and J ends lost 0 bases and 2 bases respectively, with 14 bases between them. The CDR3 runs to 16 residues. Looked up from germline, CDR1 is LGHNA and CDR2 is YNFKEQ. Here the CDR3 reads CASSQDRIARPYEQYF. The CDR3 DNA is TGTGCCAGCAGCCAAGATCGAATAGCGCGGCCCTACGAGCAGTACTTC.

CDR3 residues: CASSLDGRADTQYF. CDR3 DNA sequence: TGTGCCAGCAGCCTTGACGGGAGGGCGGATACGCAGTATTTT. The chain has TRBV9 and TRBJ2-3; 8 bases align to TRBD2. Germline CDR1 and CDR2: SGDLS and YYNGEE. This CDR3 spans 14 amino acids. V lost 4 bases to trimming and J lost 6 bases; unmatched junction nucleotides: 7.

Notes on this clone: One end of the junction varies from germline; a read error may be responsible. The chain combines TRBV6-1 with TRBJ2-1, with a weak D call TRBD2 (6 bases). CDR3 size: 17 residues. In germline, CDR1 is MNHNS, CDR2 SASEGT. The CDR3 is CAISESPGSRGYNEQFF. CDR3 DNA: TGTGCCATCAGTGAGTCGCCGGGATCCCGGGGGTACAATGAGCAGTTCTTC.

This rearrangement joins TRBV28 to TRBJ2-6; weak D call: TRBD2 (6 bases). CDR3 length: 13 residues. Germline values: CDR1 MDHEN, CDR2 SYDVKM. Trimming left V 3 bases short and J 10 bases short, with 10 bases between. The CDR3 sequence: CASSFGTPNVLTF. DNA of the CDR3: TGTGCCAGCAGTTTTGGGACTCCTAACGTCCTGACTTTC. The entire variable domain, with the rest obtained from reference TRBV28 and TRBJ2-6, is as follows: DVKVTQSSRYLVKRTGEKVFLECVQDMDHENMFWYRQDPGLGLRLIYFSYDVKMKEKGDIPEGYSVSREKKERFSLILESASTNQTSMYLCASSFGTPNVLTFGAGSRLTVL.

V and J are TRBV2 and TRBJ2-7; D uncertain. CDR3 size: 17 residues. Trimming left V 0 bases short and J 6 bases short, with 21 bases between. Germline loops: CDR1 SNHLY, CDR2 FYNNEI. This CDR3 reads CASSEALHPRPELEQYF. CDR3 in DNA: TGTGCCAGCAGTGAAGCGCTTCACCCAAGGCCCGAACTCGAGCAGTACTTC.

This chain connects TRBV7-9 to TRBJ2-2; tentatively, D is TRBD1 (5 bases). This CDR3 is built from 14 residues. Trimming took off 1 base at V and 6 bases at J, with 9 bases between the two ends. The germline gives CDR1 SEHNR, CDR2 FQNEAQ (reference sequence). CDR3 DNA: TGTGCCAGCAGCTTAGTGCAGGGATCCGGGGAGCTGTTTTTT. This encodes CASSLVQGSGELFF.

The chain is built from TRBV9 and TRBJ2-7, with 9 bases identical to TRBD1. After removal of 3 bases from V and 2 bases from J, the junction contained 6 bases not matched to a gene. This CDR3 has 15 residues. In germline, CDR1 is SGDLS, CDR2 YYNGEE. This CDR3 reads CASSETGQGPYEQYF. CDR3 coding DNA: TGTGCCAGCAGCGAAACGGGACAGGGTCCCTACGAGCAGTACTTC.

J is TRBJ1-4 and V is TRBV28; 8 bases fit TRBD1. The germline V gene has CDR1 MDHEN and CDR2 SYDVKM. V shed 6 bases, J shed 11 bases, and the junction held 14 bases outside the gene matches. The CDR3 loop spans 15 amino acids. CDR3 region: CASSATRTGFGKLFF. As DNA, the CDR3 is TGTGCCAGCAGCGCGACAAGGACAGGGTTTGGGAAACTGTTTTTT.

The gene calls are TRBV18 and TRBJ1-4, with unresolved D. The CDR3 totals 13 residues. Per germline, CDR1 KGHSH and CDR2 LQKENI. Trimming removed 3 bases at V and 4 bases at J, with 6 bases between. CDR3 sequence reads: CASSPQFNEKLFF. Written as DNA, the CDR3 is TGTGCCAGCTCACCTCAGTTTAATGAAAAACTGTTTTTT. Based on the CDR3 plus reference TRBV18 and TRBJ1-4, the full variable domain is NAGVMQNPRHLVRRRGQEARLRCSPMKGHSHVYWYRQLPEEGLKFMVYLQKENIIDESGMPKERFSAEFPKEGPSILRIQQVVRGDSAAYFCASSPQFNEKLFFGSGTQLSVL.

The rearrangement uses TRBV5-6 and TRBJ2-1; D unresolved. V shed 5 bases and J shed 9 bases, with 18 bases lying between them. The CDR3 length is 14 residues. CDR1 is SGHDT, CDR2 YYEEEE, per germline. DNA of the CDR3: TGTGCCAGCAGTTCCGGACCCATGCCCAGTGAGCAGTTCTTC. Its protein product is CASSSGPMPSEQFF.

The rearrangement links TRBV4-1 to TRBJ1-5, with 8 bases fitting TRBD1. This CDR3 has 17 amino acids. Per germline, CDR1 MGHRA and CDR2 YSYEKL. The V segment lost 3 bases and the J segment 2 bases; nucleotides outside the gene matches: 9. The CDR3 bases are TGCGCCAGCAGCCAGGCCGGACAGGGCTATCGCAATCAGCCCCAGCATTTT. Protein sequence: CASSQAGQGYRNQPQHF.

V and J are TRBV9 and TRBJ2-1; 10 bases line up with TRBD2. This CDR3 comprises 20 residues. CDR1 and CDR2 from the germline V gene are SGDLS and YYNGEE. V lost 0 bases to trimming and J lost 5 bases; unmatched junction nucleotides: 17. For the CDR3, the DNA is TGTGCCAGCAGCGTAGAGGGTCTAGCGGGAGTGCATGGTCGGGACAATGAGCAGTTCTTC. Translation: CASSVEGLAGVHGRDNEQFF.

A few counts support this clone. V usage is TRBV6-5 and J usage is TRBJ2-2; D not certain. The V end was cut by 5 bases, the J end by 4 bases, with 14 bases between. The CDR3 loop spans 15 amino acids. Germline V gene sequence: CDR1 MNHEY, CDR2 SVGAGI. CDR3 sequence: CASSIDPTGTGELFF. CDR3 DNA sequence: TGTGCCAGCAGTATCGACCCGACGGGCACCGGGGAGCTGTTTTTT.

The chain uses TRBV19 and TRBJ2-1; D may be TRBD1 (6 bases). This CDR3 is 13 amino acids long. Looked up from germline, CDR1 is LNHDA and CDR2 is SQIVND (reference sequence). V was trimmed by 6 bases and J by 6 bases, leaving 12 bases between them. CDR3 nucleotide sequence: TGTGCCAGTAGCTGGGGGCCTAGCAATGAGCAGTTCTTC. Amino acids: CASSWGPSNEQFF.

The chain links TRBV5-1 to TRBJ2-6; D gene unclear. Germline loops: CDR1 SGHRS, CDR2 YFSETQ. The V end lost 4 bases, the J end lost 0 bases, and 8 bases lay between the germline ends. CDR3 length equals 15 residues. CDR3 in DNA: TGCGCCAGCAGCGAACACAACTCTGGGGCCAACGTCCTGACTTTC. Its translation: CASSEHNSGANVLTF.

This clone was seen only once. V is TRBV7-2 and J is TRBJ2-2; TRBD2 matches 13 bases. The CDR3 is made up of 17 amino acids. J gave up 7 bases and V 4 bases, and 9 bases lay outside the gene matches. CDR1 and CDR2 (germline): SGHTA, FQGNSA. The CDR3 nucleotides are TGTGCCAGCAGCTCCACCGGACTAGCGGGAGTGGTCGGGGAGCTGTTTTTT. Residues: CASSSTGLAGVVGELFF.